The 30 T cell receptor beta chains below come from one sample, sequenced in a study of T cell repertoires in cytomegalovirus infection. TCRdb redid the calling of the reads with MiXCR, one entry per CDR3 protein. Altogether about 920,000 distinct CDR3 sequences are present, 25% to 40% being singletons, with the ten largest covering about an eighth. These receptors' targets are unknown. The starting material was cultured CD8+ T cells from PBMCs, obtained from culture after CMV antigen stimulation. These TCRs come from a human donor in good health (CMV status not recorded). Some clones in this sample may be carry-over from other donors' samples.

This clonotype occurred a few times. The CDR3: CASSLSGALNTEAFF. The CDR3 bases are TGTGCCAGCAGCTTATCAGGGGCTCTGAACACTGAAGCTTTCTTT. The genes are TRBV7-6 and TRBJ1-1, with D perhaps matching TRBD1 (6 bases). V lost 2 bases, J lost 0 bases, and 10 bases lay in between. The CDR3 covers 15 residues. Germline loops: CDR1 SGHVS, CDR2 FNYEAQ.

J is TRBJ2-5 and V is TRBV28; TRBD1 matches at 7 bases. The V gene end was trimmed by 0 bases and the J gene end by 3 bases; junction bases not matched to a gene: 1. Germline V gene sequence: CDR1 MDHEN, CDR2 SYDVKM. This CDR3 has 14 residues. This chain's CDR3 is CASSLWDRKETQYF. DNA of the CDR3: TGTGCCAGCAGTTTATGGGACAGGAAAGAGACCCAGTACTTC.

In regard to this clonotype: The junction and the germline gene differ at one end; a read error may be behind it. The chain links TRBV2 to TRBJ2-2; 9 bases align to TRBD1. The CDR3 spans 14 residues. CDR1 and CDR2 (germline): SNHLY, FYNNEI. CDR3 nucleotide sequence: TGCGCCGGCAGCGGGACAGGGTTCACCGGGGAGCTGTTTTTT. This sequence encodes CAGSGTGFTGELFF.

This clonotype turned up a few times. The chain has TRBV7-9 and TRBJ1-4; 7 bases fit TRBD1. The CDR3 has 16 residues. The V gene's germline CDR1 is SEHNR and CDR2 FQNEAQ (reference sequence). J lost 8 bases, V lost 2 bases, and 11 bases had no gene match. Here the CDR3 reads CASSLPSGQEREKLFF. The CDR3 DNA is TGTGCCAGCAGCTTACCGTCAGGACAGGAGAGAGAAAAACTGTTTTTT.

This clonotype has just a few counts. The gene calls are TRBV7-9 and TRBJ2-7; D gene ambiguous. There are 12 residues in the CDR3. CDR1 is SEHNR and CDR2 is FQNEAQ in the germline V gene (reference sequence). Trimming shortened V by 3 bases and J by 3 bases, and 6 bases separated the two germline ends. The CDR3: CASSFGDYEQYV. The CDR3 coding sequence is TGTGCCAGCAGCTTTGGGGACTACGAGCAGTACGTC.

For this clonotype: This may come from a read error, since a much larger clone is one base off. This sequence joins TRBV6-6 and TRBJ1-3, with D maybe TRBD1 (5 bases). This CDR3 is 15 amino acids long. V was shortened by 7 bases and J by 2 bases, with 15 bases between the two germline ends. Germline values: CDR1 MNHNY, CDR2 SVGAGI (reference sequence). In DNA form, the CDR3 reads TGTGCCAGCACCCTTGGACGGGGCCCTGGAAACACCATATATTTT. This gives the protein CASTLGRGPGNTIYF.

This clonotype was observed a handful of times. The V and J genes are TRBV4-1 and TRBJ2-5; TRBD2 is a possible D gene (6 bases). Deletions cut 1 base from V and 0 bases from J, with 15 bases between. Germline CDR1 MGHRA, CDR2 YSYEKL. The CDR3 covers 17 residues. In DNA, the CDR3 is TGCGCCAGCAGCCAAGTAGTTTCGGGGGTGCACCAAGAGACCCAGTACTTC. This translates into CASSQVVSGVHQETQYF.

V gene TRBV12-3 or TRBV12-4 combines with J gene TRBJ1-3; a possible D gene is TRBD1 (6 bases). This CDR3 is 15 amino acids long. V was cut by 4 bases and J by 1 base, with 11 bases left in between. CDR3 nucleotides: TGTGCCAGCAGTTCGGACAGTTTTTCTGGAAACACCATATATTTT. It codes for CASSSDSFSGNTIYF.

This clonotype has only a few counts. The V call is TRBV7-2, the J call TRBJ2-2, with 8 bases identical to TRBD1. After removal of 6 bases from V and 6 bases from J, the junction contained 9 bases not matched to a gene. From germline, CDR1 is SGHTA and CDR2 FQGNSA. CDR3 length equals 15 residues. The chain's CDR3 is CASRVDRDWAGELFF. CDR3 coding DNA: TGTGCCAGCAGGGTGGACAGGGATTGGGCCGGGGAGCTGTTTTTT. Using reference TRBV7-2 and TRBJ2-2 for the parts outside the CDR3, the full variable domain is GAGVSQSPSNKVTEKGKDVELRCDPISGHTALYWYRQSLGQGLEFLIYFQGNSAPDKSGLPSDRFSAERTGGSVSTLTIQRTQQEDSAVYLCASRVDRDWAGELFFGEGSRLTVL.

This sequence joins TRBV5-6 and TRBJ1-2; tentative D call: TRBD1 (6 bases). The CDR3 length is 18 residues. In germline, CDR1 is SGHDT, CDR2 YYEEEE. V lost 0 bases, J lost 3 bases, and 21 bases lay in between. This chain's CDR3 is CASSLATGLGRFDYGYTF. The CDR3 DNA reads TGTGCCAGCAGCTTGGCCACAGGGCTTGGTCGGTTTGACTATGGCTACACCTTC.

This sequence joins TRBV6-8 and TRBJ2-3; 7 bases match TRBD2. Germline V gene data show CDR1 as MNHGY and CDR2 as SAAAGT. The CDR3 consists of 16 residues. V gave up 2 bases and J gave up 3 bases; unmatched junction bases: 8. CDR3: CASSYPRPGGTDTQYF. CDR3 DNA sequence: TGTGCCAGCAGTTACCCCAGGCCGGGGGGAACAGATACGCAGTATTTT.

This clonotype was counted between two and nine times. The chain is built from TRBV14 and TRBJ2-1; 8 bases are shared with TRBD1. The CDR3 contains 15 residues. The germline gives CDR1 SGHDN, CDR2 FVKESK. V trimming: 4 bases; J trimming: 5 bases; junction bases outside the gene matches: 7. CDR3 in DNA: TGTGCCAGCAGCCGCCCCGGGACAGGACACAATGAGCAGTTCTTC. The encoded protein is CASSRPGTGHNEQFF.

This clonotype turned up a few times. The CDR3 spells CASSSGTESSYNSPLHF. The CDR3 region has the DNA TGTGCCAGCAGTTCCGGGACGGAGAGCTCCTATAATTCACCCCTCCACTTT. The chain couples TRBV6-6 to TRBJ1-6, with D possibly TRBD1 on 5 matching bases. Trimming shortened V by 4 bases and J by 0 bases, and 13 bases separated the two germline ends. The germline V gene has CDR1 MNHNY and CDR2 SVGAGI (reference sequence). This CDR3 has 17 amino acids.

Many counts were recorded for this clonotype. The J gene is TRBJ1-2, the V gene TRBV12-3 or TRBV12-4; D uncertain. The V end lost 3 bases, the J end lost 4 bases, and 12 bases lay between the germline ends. This CDR3 is 14 amino acids long. In nucleotides, the CDR3 is TGTGCCAGCAGTTTTTTCACAGCGGGCTATGGCTACACCTTC. It encodes CASSFFTAGYGYTF.

This clonotype has a handful of counts. V is TRBV20-1 and J is TRBJ2-3; D might be TRBD2 (5 bases). Trimming left V 8 bases short and J 4 bases short, with 16 bases between. The CDR3 runs 13 residues. Germline-derived CDR1 and CDR2 are DFQATT and SNEGSKA (reference sequence). The CDR3 reads CSFPRLASDTQYF. CDR3 DNA: TGCAGTTTCCCCCGGCTAGCTTCAGATACGCAGTATTTT.

The rearrangement joins TRBV10-3 to TRBJ2-7; 9 nucleotides match TRBD1. The CDR3 is 15 residues long. CDR1 is ENHRY, CDR2 SYGVKD, per germline. The J segment lost 5 bases and the V segment lost 0 bases, leaving 5 bases of the junction unmatched. The CDR3, as DNA: TGTGCCATCAGTGAGTCAATAGGACAGGGGAACGAGCAGTACGTC. It is translated as CAISESIGQGNEQYV.

This clonotype was found many times. This chain connects TRBV7-2 to TRBJ2-2, with unresolved D. V lost 9 bases to trimming and J lost 3 bases, with 8 bases between them. Per germline, CDR1 SGHTA and CDR2 FQGNSA. The CDR3 covers 12 residues. This CDR3 reads CARLQDTGELFF. The CDR3, as DNA: TGTGCCAGGCTTCAGGACACCGGGGAGCTGTTTTTT.

This chain connects TRBV2 to TRBJ2-1; a weak D match, TRBD1 (7 bases). This CDR3 contains 16 residues. V shed 3 bases and J shed 9 bases, with 21 bases lying between them. Germline V CDR1 and CDR2: SNHLY, FYNNEI. CDR3 amino acids: CASSEQGQGGSGEQFF. In nucleotides, the CDR3 is TGTGCCAGCAGTGAGCAGGGCCAGGGGGGATCTGGTGAGCAGTTCTTC.

The chain combines TRBV29-1 with TRBJ1-1; D remains unclear. This CDR3 is 13 amino acids long. Deletions cut 4 bases from V and 0 bases from J, with 9 bases between. In germline, CDR1 is SQVTM, CDR2 ANQGSEA. CDR3 sequence (DNA): TGCAGCGTTGCTCGCACCATGAACACTGAAGCTTTCTTT. Its translation is CSVARTMNTEAFF.

This clonotype was seen a handful of times. This sequence joins TRBV27 and TRBJ2-2, with D perhaps given as TRBD1 or TRBD2 (6 bases each). The CDR3 covers 18 residues. V was trimmed by 7 bases and J by 6 bases, leaving 27 bases between them. The germline gives CDR1 MNHEY, CDR2 SMNVEV (reference sequence). The CDR3 sequence is CASNLTPPQGLGAGELFF. The DNA for the CDR3 is TGTGCCAGCAACTTGACCCCCCCACAGGGACTTGGGGCCGGGGAGCTGTTTTTT.

The table lists this clonotype with a few counts. The chain employs TRBV6-1 and TRBJ1-6, with no clear D. Trimming shortened V by 6 bases and J by 15 bases, and 15 bases separated the two germline ends. The CDR3 has 12 amino acids. Germline V gene sequence: CDR1 MNHNS, CDR2 SASEGT. The CDR3 DNA is TGTGCCAGCAGGGAGGGCTTTTCTGTCCTCCACTTT. Amino acid sequence: CASREGFSVLHF.

This chain links TRBV27 with TRBJ2-1; D is ambiguous. The V gene lost 2 bases and the J gene lost 5 bases, with 25 bases spanning the gap. The germline V gene encodes CDR1 MNHEY and CDR2 SMNVEV (reference sequence). CDR3 length: 19 amino acids. This CDR3 is CASSLLGPSSRLENNEQFF. CDR3 nucleotides: TGTGCCAGCAGTTTACTGGGCCCATCCTCCCGGCTAGAAAACAATGAGCAGTTCTTC.

The rearrangement links TRBV6-6 to TRBJ2-3; D possibly corresponds to TRBD2 (5 bases). This CDR3 is 13 amino acids long. Looked up from germline, CDR1 is MNHNY and CDR2 is SVGAGI (reference sequence). V lost 5 bases to trimming and J lost 6 bases, with 12 bases between them. CDR3 DNA sequence: TGTGCCAGCAGTACACTAGTCGGGGATACGCAGTATTTT. It specifies CASSTLVGDTQYF.

This rearrangement joins TRBV13 to TRBJ1-6, with 9 bases aligning to TRBD1. J lost 6 bases, V lost 5 bases, and 8 bases had no gene match. Per the germline V gene, CDR1 is PRHDT and CDR2 is FYEKMQ (reference sequence). CDR3 length: 16 residues. CDR3 in DNA: TGTGCCAGCAGCGTACAGGGGGCGGTCAGTAATTCACCCCTCCACTTT. Translation: CASSVQGAVSNSPLHF.

J is TRBJ1-4 and V is TRBV7-6; TRBD1 matches at 9 bases. The CDR3 consists of 17 residues. Per germline, CDR1 SGHVS and CDR2 FNYEAQ. V was pared by 5 bases and J by 0 bases, with 7 bases of the junction left unmatched. The CDR3 reads CASSPGTGKATNEKLFF. The CDR3 DNA follows: TGTGCCAGCAGCCCCGGGACAGGGAAGGCAACTAATGAAAAACTGTTTTTT.

The chain recombines TRBV6-5 with TRBJ1-2, with a weak D call TRBD1 (5 bases). There are 13 residues in the CDR3. The germline V and J ends were trimmed by 6 bases and 2 bases, with 10 bases remaining between them. Germline CDR1 and CDR2: MNHEY and SVGAGI. CDR3 loop: CASRGGANYGYTF. CDR3 in DNA: TGTGCCAGCAGGGGAGGGGCGAACTATGGCTACACCTTC.

This clonotype appeared a few times. The chain links TRBV12-3 or TRBV12-4 to TRBJ1-1; D is ambiguous. The V gene lost 7 bases and the J gene lost 1 base, with 16 bases spanning the gap. The CDR3 totals 15 residues. For the CDR3, the DNA is TGTGCCAGCAATGTGCGCGTCTTTGGGAACACTGAAGCTTTCTTT. It codes for CASNVRVFGNTEAFF.

This clonotype was detected ten times or more. This chain links TRBV7-8 with TRBJ1-5; D not certain. CDR1 SGHVS and CDR2 FQNEAQ come from the germline V gene. Trimming took off 5 bases at V and 6 bases at J, with 8 bases between the two ends. CDR3 size: 12 residues. The CDR3 here is CASSPVLQPQHF. CDR3 coding DNA: TGTGCCAGCAGCCCCGTTCTTCAGCCCCAGCATTTT.

The V gene is TRBV12-3 or TRBV12-4, the J gene TRBJ2-7; D gene ambiguous. V was trimmed by 3 bases and J by 5 bases, leaving 11 bases between them. This CDR3 is 13 amino acids long. The CDR3 loop reads CASSLEVGNEQYF. CDR3 coding DNA: TGTGCCAGCAGTTTGGAAGTAGGGAACGAGCAGTACTTC.

The chain uses TRBV6-6 and TRBJ1-1, with a weak D call TRBD1 (5 bases). Germline-derived CDR1 and CDR2 are MNHNY and SVGAGI (reference sequence). This CDR3 comprises 16 residues. V was cut by 2 bases and J by 1 base, with 14 bases left in between. The DNA of the CDR3 is TGTGCCAGCAGTTACCCTCCGGGACCCCCGAACACTGAAGCTTTCTTT. It encodes CASSYPPGPPNTEAFF.